The 14 T cell receptor beta chains in this list originate from one sample, sequenced in a study of CD8 T cells in ankylosing spondylitis. TCRdb independently ran MiXCR on the 5' RACE reads; one entry per CDR3 protein. The sample lists tens of thousands of distinct CDR3 sequences, under 3% occurring once. The specimen was blood, either unsorted or a sorted T cell fraction (not recorded which). Receptors were obtained from a female donor with ankylosing spondylitis or in good health (not recorded which).

This clonotype was observed a single time. CDR3 residues: CASNAFAGEKETQYF. The DNA for the CDR3 is TGTGCCAGCAACGCCTTCGCAGGGGAAAAGGAGACCCAGTACTTC. The chain combines TRBV9 with TRBJ2-5; tentatively, D is TRBD1 (6 bases). The V and J ends lost 6 bases and 5 bases respectively, with 20 bases between them. This CDR3 contains 15 residues. Germline values: CDR1 SGDLS, CDR2 YYNGEE. The full variable domain, rest sourced from reference TRBV9 and TRBJ2-5, is DSGVTQTPKHLITATGQRVTLRCSPRSGDLSVYWYQQSLDQGLQFLIQYYNGEERAKGNILERFSAQQFPDLHSELNLSSLELGDSALYFCASNAFAGEKETQYFGPGTRLLVL.

This clonotype was detected many times. The chain links TRBV9 to TRBJ2-3; 11 bases align to TRBD2. The CDR3 totals 17 residues. Germline CDR1 is SGDLS and CDR2 is YYNGEE. V shed 0 bases, J shed 5 bases, and the junction held 8 bases outside the gene matches. CDR3 coding DNA: TGTGCCAGCAGCGTAGAGCCCGCTCTAGCGGGGGGAGATACGCAGTATTTT. It encodes CASSVEPALAGGDTQYF.

This clonotype was picked up many times. The chain employs TRBV9 and TRBJ2-6; D may be TRBD1 (6 bases). Trimming took off 3 bases at V and 0 bases at J, with 10 bases between the two ends. Germline-derived CDR1 and CDR2 are SGDLS and YYNGEE. The CDR3 has 16 amino acids. The CDR3 coding sequence is TGTGCCAGCAGCGCAGGGGCTCACTCTGGGGCCAACGTCCTGACTTTC. It yields the protein CASSAGAHSGANVLTF.

This clonotype was seen many times. The chain employs TRBV9 and TRBJ2-3; no reliable D call. Germline V CDR1 and CDR2: SGDLS, YYNGEE. This CDR3 is 16 amino acids long. Trimming shortened V by 0 bases and J by 1 base, and 12 bases separated the two germline ends. DNA of the CDR3: TGTGCCAGCAGCGTAGCCCCACGGCCGGGCACAGATACGCAGTATTTT. Amino acid sequence: CASSVAPRPGTDTQYF.

This clonotype was seen repeatedly, ten times or more. The CDR3 is CASSVEEAYGYTF. The CDR3 bases are TGTGCCAGCAGCGTAGAAGAGGCCTATGGCTACACCTTC. This chain uses TRBV9 with TRBJ1-2; D ambiguous. V was trimmed by 0 bases and J by 4 bases, leaving 7 bases between them. The CDR3 runs to 13 residues. Germline CDR1 and CDR2: SGDLS and YYNGEE.

The sample holds many counts of this clonotype. The chain employs TRBV9 and TRBJ1-4; D possibly corresponds to TRBD1 (5 bases). V lost 0 bases and J 5 bases, leaving 11 bases between the germline ends. The CDR3 has 15 amino acids. The germline gives CDR1 SGDLS, CDR2 YYNGEE. For the CDR3, the DNA is TGTGCCAGCAGCGTAGGTGGGACGGTAAATGAAAAACTGTTTTTT. Encoded protein: CASSVGGTVNEKLFF. The full variable domain, its missing parts supplied by reference TRBV9 and TRBJ1-4, is DSGVTQTPKHLITATGQRVTLRCSPRSGDLSVYWYQQSLDQGLQFLIQYYNGEERAKGNILERFSAQQFPDLHSELNLSSLELGDSALYFCASSVGGTVNEKLFFGSGTQLSVL.

This clonotype was seen ten or more times. V usage is TRBV9 and J usage is TRBJ2-5; unclear D gene. V dropped 2 bases and J dropped 5 bases, with 10 bases sitting between them. The CDR3 has 13 amino acids. The V gene's germline CDR1 is SGDLS and CDR2 YYNGEE. The CDR3 DNA follows: TGTGCCAGCAGCGTCAACCCCAGGGAGACCCAGTACTTC. It codes for CASSVNPRETQYF. Complete variable domain (other parts from reference TRBV9 and TRBJ2-5): DSGVTQTPKHLITATGQRVTLRCSPRSGDLSVYWYQQSLDQGLQFLIQYYNGEERAKGNILERFSAQQFPDLHSELNLSSLELGDSALYFCASSVNPRETQYFGPGTRLLVL.

The table lists this clonotype with many counts. The V and J genes are TRBV9 and TRBJ1-1; D is unresolved. Deletions cut 0 bases from V and 4 bases from J, with 10 bases between. Germline V CDR1 and CDR2: SGDLS, YYNGEE. This CDR3 region has 14 residues. DNA for the CDR3: TGTGCCAGCAGCGTAGCCCAGAGGAGCACTGAAGCTTTCTTT. Protein product: CASSVAQRSTEAFF. The variable domain in full, completed from reference TRBV9 and TRBJ1-1, reads DSGVTQTPKHLITATGQRVTLRCSPRSGDLSVYWYQQSLDQGLQFLIQYYNGEERAKGNILERFSAQQFPDLHSELNLSSLELGDSALYFCASSVAQRSTEAFFGQGTRLTVV.

This clonotype was seen ten or more times. This chain uses TRBV9 with TRBJ2-1; D is undetermined. Between the trimmed V and J ends, which lost 0 bases and 5 bases, there was a span of 9 bases. CDR1 SGDLS and CDR2 YYNGEE come from the germline V gene. This CDR3 has 14 amino acids. CDR3 DNA: TGTGCCAGCAGCGTAGAACCAGAAAACAATGAGCAGTTCTTC. It is translated as CASSVEPENNEQFF. Supplemented by reference TRBV9 and TRBJ2-1, the full variable domain reads DSGVTQTPKHLITATGQRVTLRCSPRSGDLSVYWYQQSLDQGLQFLIQYYNGEERAKGNILERFSAQQFPDLHSELNLSSLELGDSALYFCASSVEPENNEQFFGPGTRLTVL.

This clonotype was detected ten times or more. The V call is TRBV9, the J call TRBJ1-3; 8 nucleotides line up with TRBD1. Unmatched junction bases numbered 5, after V lost 0 bases and J lost 3 bases. Germline-derived CDR1 and CDR2 are SGDLS and YYNGEE. The CDR3 is 16 amino acids. The CDR3 coding sequence is TGTGCCAGCAGCGTAGCTCAGGGGGCTATTGGAAACACCATATATTTT. Translation gives CASSVAQGAIGNTIYF.

This clonotype has at least ten counts. The V call is TRBV9, the J call TRBJ2-1, with 9 bases aligning to TRBD1. This CDR3 region has 15 residues. The germline V gene encodes CDR1 SGDLS and CDR2 YYNGEE. The V gene end was trimmed by 2 bases and the J gene end by 6 bases; junction bases not matched to a gene: 6. CDR3 in DNA: TGTGCCAGCAGCGTCCCCGGGACAGGGTTCAATGAGCAGTTCTTC. Its protein is CASSVPGTGFNEQFF.

This clonotype was seen at least ten times. This chain joins TRBV9 and TRBJ2-1, with 11 bases that match TRBD2. CDR1 and CDR2 from the germline V gene are SGDLS and YYNGEE. V was pared by 4 bases and J by 7 bases, with 19 bases of the junction left unmatched. This CDR3 is 19 amino acids long. In DNA, the CDR3 is TGTGCCAGCAGCCCGAGCCCTCAGACTAGCGGGAAGAACAGGAATGAGCAGTTCTTC. Its translation: CASSPSPQTSGKNRNEQFF.

The sample holds many counts of this clonotype. This sequence joins TRBV9 and TRBJ2-5; 8 bases line up with TRBD2. The CDR3 contains 17 residues. The ends lost 3 bases at V and 4 bases at J; junction bases unmatched: 14. CDR1 SGDLS and CDR2 YYNGEE come from the germline V gene. Here the CDR3 DNA reads TGTGCCAGCAGCGCGACGACTAGCGTTGGGGGGGGAGAGACCCAGTACTTC. This sequence encodes CASSATTSVGGGETQYF.

At least ten counts were recorded for this clonotype. The chain links TRBV9 to TRBJ2-1; TRBD1 aligns across 9 bases. The germline V gene encodes CDR1 SGDLS and CDR2 YYNGEE. This CDR3 spans 15 amino acids. V gave up 0 bases and J gave up 7 bases; unmatched junction bases: 5. CDR3 in amino acids: CASSVGGQGGNEQFF. DNA for the CDR3: TGTGCCAGCAGCGTAGGGGGACAGGGAGGGAATGAGCAGTTCTTC.